What follows are 27 T cell receptor beta chains derived from one specimen sequenced in a study of T cell changes during pregnancy in multiple sclerosis. Assay: immunoSEQ multiplex PCR; the TCRdb copy retains only in-frame clones and omits some. The table lists 70,000 to 95,000 clones, 94% of them singletons. The sample here was peripheral blood, taken in the third trimester of pregnancy. The receptors were gathered from a female donor with multiple sclerosis, enrolled in a pregnancy study.

The rearrangement joins TRBV5-1 to TRBJ2-2, with D perhaps TRBD1 (5 bases). CDR3 length: 17 amino acids. CDR1 and CDR2 (germline): SGHRS, YFSETQ. The ends were cut back, 0 bases at V and 5 bases at J, with 17 bases in the middle. In DNA, the CDR3 is TGCGCCAGCAGCTTGGCCGTGAGTCAGGGTCGGACCGGGGAGCTGTTTTTT. Translated: CASSLAVSQGRTGELFF. The variable domain in full, completed from reference TRBV5-1 and TRBJ2-2, reads KAGVTQTPRYLIKTRGQQVTLSCSPISGHRSVSWYQQTPGQGLQFLFEYFSETQRNKGNFPGRFSGRQFSNSRSEMNVSTLELGDSALYLCASSLAVSQGRTGELFFGEGSRLTVL.

V is TRBV5-1 and J is TRBJ1-4, with TRBD1 as a possible D gene (6 bases). V was pared by 4 bases and J by 0 bases, with 16 bases between. Germline V gene data show CDR1 as SGHRS and CDR2 as YFSETQ. The CDR3 contains 17 residues. In DNA form, the CDR3 reads TGCGCCAGCAGCCCCCAGGACAGCGTCGCAACTAATGAAAAACTGTTTTTT. It translates to CASSPQDSVATNEKLFF.

The chain has TRBV6-5 and TRBJ2-1; 9 bases are a match to TRBD1. Germline CDR1 MNHEY, CDR2 SVGAGI. The V gene end was trimmed by 0 bases and the J gene end by 2 bases; junction bases not matched to a gene: 2. The CDR3 is 16 amino acids. The CDR3 spells CASSYSGQGTYNEQFF. CDR3 coding DNA: TGTGCCAGCAGTTACTCAGGACAGGGGACCTACAATGAGCAGTTCTTC.

The rearrangement joins TRBV28 to TRBJ2-7, with D unresolved. Germline CDR1 reads MDHEN; CDR2 reads SYDVKM. The CDR3 sequence is 14 residues long. V was cut by 3 bases and J by 3 bases, with 12 bases left in between. DNA of the CDR3: TGTGCCAGCAGTTTGACTTTCACCCACTACGAGCAGTACTTC. Residues: CASSLTFTHYEQYF.

This clone was observed once. V and J are TRBV4-3 and TRBJ2-3; TRBD1 agrees at 7 bases. Germline trimming cut 0 bases from V and 9 bases from J; bases unmatched to any gene: 6. CDR3 length: 14 residues. Germline-derived CDR1 and CDR2 are LGHNA and YSLEER. The CDR3 sequence: CASSQDIRDSTQYF. CDR3 in DNA: TGCGCCAGCAGCCAAGATATTCGGGACAGCACGCAGTATTTT.

This chain uses TRBV5-4 with TRBJ2-3; 8 nucleotides line up with TRBD2. CDR3 length: 16 amino acids. Germline V lookup: CDR1 SGHNT, CDR2 YYREEE (reference sequence). The V gene end was trimmed by 0 bases and the J gene end by 2 bases; junction bases not matched to a gene: 5. CDR3 sequence reads: CASSLGTSPFTDTQYF. CDR3 nucleotides: TGTGCCAGCAGCTTGGGGACTAGCCCATTCACAGATACGCAGTATTTT.

The V call is TRBV5-1, the J call TRBJ2-7; TRBD1 is a possible D gene (6 bases). The germline V and J ends were trimmed by 0 bases and 4 bases, with 11 bases remaining between them. Germline V gene data show CDR1 as SGHRS and CDR2 as YFSETQ. CDR3 length: 14 amino acids. Here the CDR3 DNA reads TGCGCCAGCAGCTTGGGGGAACAGGGTTACGAGCAGTACTTC. It is translated as CASSLGEQGYEQYF.

This chain joins TRBV28 and TRBJ2-2, with 9 nucleotides matching TRBD2. CDR1 and CDR2 from the germline V gene are MDHEN and SYDVKM. This CDR3 contains 17 residues. J gave up 5 bases and V 8 bases, and 15 bases lay outside the gene matches. This CDR3 is CASESHAWREGTGELFF. Here the CDR3 DNA reads TGTGCCAGCGAGTCCCACGCCTGGCGGGAGGGGACCGGGGAGCTGTTTTTT. The whole variable domain, remainder taken from reference TRBV28 and TRBJ2-2, is DVKVTQSSRYLVKRTGEKVFLECVQDMDHENMFWYRQDPGLGLRLIYFSYDVKMKEKGDIPEGYSVSREKKERFSLILESASTNQTSMYLCASESHAWREGTGELFFGEGSRLTVL.

J is TRBJ2-1 and V is TRBV10-1, with D possibly being TRBD2 (6 bases). The germline V gene encodes CDR1 WNHNN and CDR2 SYGVQD (reference sequence). CDR3 size: 16 residues. V dropped 0 bases and J dropped 5 bases, with 14 bases sitting between them. In nucleotides, the CDR3 is TGCGCCAGCAGTGAGTCGGCGGGGAGTACCGACAATGAGCAGTTCTTC. Its protein is CASSESAGSTDNEQFF.

The chain joins TRBV27 to TRBJ2-3, with D unclear. Trimming removed 6 bases from V and 0 bases from J, with 13 bases in between. The CDR3 runs 15 residues. Per the germline V gene, CDR1 is MNHEY and CDR2 is SMNVEV (reference sequence). In DNA form, the CDR3 reads TGTGCCAGCAGGTATCTAGTCCCTAGCACAGATACGCAGTATTTT. It specifies CASRYLVPSTDTQYF.

V usage is TRBV30 and J usage is TRBJ2-1; a possible D gene is TRBD2 (5 bases). The CDR3 extends over 13 amino acids. V was pared by 4 bases and J by 7 bases, with 14 bases between. Germline V gene data show CDR1 as GTSNPN and CDR2 as SVGIG (reference sequence). CDR3 nucleotides: TGTGCCTGGAATGAACTGGGCGGGAATGAGCAGTTCTTC. It codes for CAWNELGGNEQFF.

V and J are TRBV4-2 and TRBJ2-3, with D unclear. Germline V lookup: CDR1 LGHNA, CDR2 YNFKEQ. The CDR3 covers 14 residues. V lost 5 bases, J lost 3 bases, and 12 bases lay in between. CDR3 amino acids: CASSSGGVTDTQYF. The CDR3 DNA follows: TGTGCCAGCAGCTCTGGCGGAGTTACAGATACGCAGTATTTT.

V is TRBV5-4 and J is TRBJ2-7; 7 bases line up with TRBD2. Germline values: CDR1 SGHNT, CDR2 YYREEE (reference sequence). This CDR3 comprises 15 residues. Trimming at V came to 1 base and at J to 2 bases, leaving 6 bases not matched to a gene. CDR3 DNA sequence: TGTGCCAGCAGCTTGTCTGCTAGCGGACCCTACGAGCAGTACTTC. Protein product: CASSLSASGPYEQYF.

V gene TRBV5-1 combines with J gene TRBJ2-1; maybe TRBD2 (5 bases). This CDR3 is 15 amino acids long. The V gene lost 0 bases and the J gene lost 12 bases, with 19 bases spanning the gap. Per the germline V gene, CDR1 is SGHRS and CDR2 is YFSETQ. The CDR3 spells CASSLVDGVGLWQFF. DNA of the CDR3: TGCGCCAGCAGCTTGGTTGACGGGGTTGGACTGTGGCAGTTCTTC.

This clone was seen a handful of times. The V call is TRBV15, the J call TRBJ1-6; D call uncertain. CDR3 length: 16 amino acids. V gave up 0 bases and J gave up 14 bases, with 20 bases separating them. Germline CDR1 reads LNHNV; CDR2 reads YYDKDF (reference sequence). The CDR3 sequence: CATSRDLVNSPLSLHF. As DNA, the CDR3 is TGTGCCACCAGCAGAGATCTAGTGAATTCACCGTTATCCCTCCACTTT.

This clone was detected only once. The rearrangement uses TRBV2 and TRBJ1-5, with a tentative D call TRBD1 (6 bases). V was pared by 6 bases and J by 3 bases, with 12 bases between. CDR3 size: 14 residues. Germline V gene lookup returns CDR1 SNHLY and CDR2 FYNNEI. The DNA of the CDR3 is TGTGCCAGCAGCCCGGACAGTTACAATCAGCCCCAGCATTTT. Translation gives CASSPDSYNQPQHF.

The J gene is TRBJ2-7, the V gene TRBV5-1; 7 positions match TRBD1. The J segment lost 7 bases and the V segment lost 2 bases, leaving 6 bases of the junction unmatched. From germline, CDR1 is SGHRS and CDR2 YFSETQ. The CDR3 length is 13 residues. The CDR3 DNA sequence: TGCGCCAGCAGCTTAGGACAGGCCTCTGAGCAGTACTTC. This sequence encodes CASSLGQASEQYF.

CDR3 sequence: CASSLSSRSGANVLTF. The CDR3 nucleotides read TGTGCCAGCAGCTTATCTTCCAGGTCTGGGGCCAACGTCCTGACTTTC. J is TRBJ2-6 and V is TRBV7-8; D uncertain. This CDR3 has 16 amino acids. Trimming took off 2 bases at V and 1 base at J, with 9 bases between the two ends. Germline V gene lookup returns CDR1 SGHVS and CDR2 FQNEAQ. Variable domain in full (rest from reference TRBV7-8 and TRBJ2-6): GAGVSQSPRYKVAKRGQDVALRCDPISGHVSLFWYQQALGQGPEFLTYFQNEAQLDKSGLPSDRFFAERPEGSVSTLKIQRTQQEDSAVYLCASSLSSRSGANVLTFGAGSRLTVL.

The rearrangement uses TRBV19 and TRBJ2-1; 7 positions agree with TRBD1. The CDR3 is 14 amino acids. Trimming cost V 3 bases and J 3 bases; bases outside gene matches: 2. CDR1 is LNHDA, CDR2 SQIVND, per germline (reference sequence). Here the CDR3 reads CASSIGTDYNEQFF. CDR3 DNA: TGTGCCAGTAGTATCGGGACAGACTACAATGAGCAGTTCTTC.

The chain has TRBV29-1 and TRBJ2-1; 11 positions agree with TRBD2. Germline values: CDR1 SQVTM, CDR2 ANQGSEA. This CDR3 has 15 residues. J was trimmed by 9 bases and V by 7 bases; bases with no gene match: 14. This CDR3 reads CSALGLAGGPGEQFF. The DNA of the CDR3 is TGCAGCGCCCTAGGGTTAGCGGGAGGGCCTGGTGAGCAGTTCTTC.

The CDR3 DNA follows: TGTGCCAGCGTTCTAGCGGGGTACAATGAGCAGTTCTTC. It translates to CASVLAGYNEQFF. The chain has TRBV28 and TRBJ2-1, with TRBD2 matching over 9 bases. In germline, CDR1 is MDHEN, CDR2 SYDVKM. V lost 8 bases and J lost 4; bases outside the gene matches: 3. The CDR3 runs 13 residues.

The chain carries TRBV5-4 and TRBJ2-7; TRBD2 matches 8 bases. This CDR3 has 14 amino acids. V was clipped by 4 bases and J by 2 bases; unmatched bases: 5. CDR1 is SGHNT and CDR2 is YYREEE in the germline V gene (reference sequence). DNA of the CDR3: TGTGCCAGCAGCGGAAGCGGGGGAACCTACGAGCAGTACTTC. Amino acids: CASSGSGGTYEQYF.

V and J are TRBV2 and TRBJ2-3; 10 positions match TRBD2. Looked up from germline, CDR1 is SNHLY and CDR2 is FYNNEI. This CDR3 spans 16 amino acids. The junction had 10 bases not matched to a gene; V was cut back by 5 bases and J by 5 bases. This CDR3 is CASSTHGGLARDTQYF. The CDR3 nucleotides are TGTGCCAGCAGTACTCACGGGGGACTAGCGAGAGATACGCAGTATTTT. Together with reference TRBV2 and TRBJ2-3, the CDR3 gives the full variable domain: EPEVTQTPSHQVTQMGQEVILRCVPISNHLYFYWYRQILGQKVEFLVSFYNNEISEKSEIFDDQFSVERPDGSNFTLKIRSTKLEDSAMYFCASSTHGGLARDTQYFGPGTRLTVL.

The rearrangement links TRBV9 to TRBJ2-7; D is ambiguous. This CDR3 spans 14 amino acids. Trimming stripped 0 bases from V and 0 bases from J, with 7 bases between. Germline V gives CDR1 SGDLS, CDR2 YYNGEE. CDR3 bases: TGTGCCAGCAGCGTAGCGGCGGACTCCTACGAGCAGTACTTC. Its translation: CASSVAADSYEQYF.

The rearrangement joins TRBV4-2 to TRBJ1-2; D might be TRBD1 (6 bases). V gave up 0 bases and J gave up 0 bases, with 8 bases separating them. This CDR3 region has 15 residues. Germline-derived CDR1 and CDR2 are LGHNA and YNFKEQ. This CDR3 reads CASSQEGGTNYGYTF. CDR3 coding DNA: TGTGCCAGCAGCCAAGAAGGGGGAACTAACTATGGCTACACCTTC.

J is TRBJ2-7 and V is TRBV10-3; tentatively, D is TRBD1 (6 bases). CDR3 length equals 15 residues. The V and J ends lost 6 bases and 2 bases respectively, with 17 bases between them. Germline lookup yields CDR1 ENHRY and CDR2 SYGVKD. Written as DNA, the CDR3 is TGTGCCATCAGCCGTACTACGGGACACACCTACGAGCAGTACTTC. This encodes CAISRTTGHTYEQYF.

This clone occurred once. The V call is TRBV18, the J call TRBJ2-7; 10 positions match TRBD2. Germline V gene lookup returns CDR1 KGHSH and CDR2 LQKENI. The CDR3 is 14 residues long. The junction had 8 bases not matched to a gene; V was cut back by 6 bases and J by 6 bases. CDR3 nucleotides: TGTGCCAGCTCGCGTCTAGCGGGAGATTCCGAGCAGTACTTC. Amino acid sequence: CASSRLAGDSEQYF.